This TCR beta chain was documented in a study of T-cell memory formation after mild COVID-19. About the research overall: For the most part, TCR clusters were specific to one donor.

In TCRdb, the 5' RACE reads were re-called with MiXCR into one record per CDR3 protein. Of about 600,000 distinct CDR3 sequences in the sample, approximately 21% are singletons; the top ten hold about 8.7%. This clonotype was seen many times. Its antigen is as yet unknown. Study conclusions and caveats: Clones that contracted from day 15 to 85 were balanced CD4/CD8, while later expanders leaned CD4+. Several responding clones turned up in pre-infection memory, indicating that cross-reactive memory may have taken part. Contracting CD4+ clones lay largely in CM and EM, with CD8+ ones residing in EMRA.

The V and J ends lost 0 bases and 9 bases respectively, with 15 bases between them. From germline, CDR1 is LNHNV and CDR2 YYDKDF (reference sequence). CDR3 length equals 14 residues. Sequencing was carried out using PBMCs or a T cell subset sorted from them (not recorded which). The chain is built from TRBV15 and TRBJ2-7; D may be TRBD2 (6 bases). The sequence came from an adult woman who had mild COVID-19 (a few samples of this study predate the infection). Cell type and time point are not known. CDR3 region: CATSRDWDGGAQYF. The CDR3 nucleotides are TGTGCCACCAGCAGAGATTGGGACGGGGGAGCGCAGTACTTC.